This passage covers 9 T cell receptor beta chains from one sample sequenced in a study of T cells and Merkel cell carcinoma outcomes. Produced via immunoSEQ multiplex PCR; TCRdb's table is partial and in-frame only. In the table there are around 6,000 clones, about 77% of which are singletons. The specimen was tumor tissue from Merkel cell carcinoma. The receptor source for this set is a human donor with Merkel cell carcinoma. Some clones in this sample may be carry-over from other donors' samples.

The gene calls are TRBV7-9 and TRBJ1-1; D is perhaps TRBD1 (5 bases). Trimming left V 1 base short and J 7 bases short, with 10 bases between. The CDR3 runs to 13 residues. Germline loops: CDR1 SEHNR, CDR2 FQNEAQ (reference sequence). The CDR3 spells CASSLDSGIEAFF. In nucleotides, the CDR3 is TGTGCCAGCAGCTTAGATTCAGGGATTGAAGCTTTCTTT.

In its sample, this clone was seen once. The chain carries TRBV29-1 and TRBJ1-1; D remains unclear. In germline, CDR1 is SQVTM, CDR2 ANQGSEA. There are 10 residues in the CDR3. The ends were cut back, 5 bases at V and 4 bases at J, with 5 bases in the middle. The CDR3 nucleotides are TGCAGCGTTCCGGGCACTGAAGCTTTCTTT. This codes for CSVPGTEAFF.

This chain uses TRBV5-1 with TRBJ2-6, with 10 bases that match TRBD1. The V and J ends lost 4 bases and 3 bases, in that order; junction bases with no gene match: 7. Looked up from germline, CDR1 is SGHRS and CDR2 is YFSETQ. There are 17 residues in the CDR3. The CDR3 region has the DNA TGCGCCAGCAGCGGAGGGACAGGGGAGGGTGGGGCCAACGTCCTGACTTTC. Residues: CASSGGTGEGGANVLTF.

The chain employs TRBV14 and TRBJ2-7; 8 nucleotides align to TRBD1. The CDR3 contains 14 residues. The germline V gene has CDR1 SGHDN and CDR2 FVKESK. Trimming cost V 5 bases and J 2 bases; bases outside gene matches: 5. The CDR3 protein is CASSAEDRAYEQYF. The CDR3 DNA is TGTGCCAGCAGCGCTGAGGACAGGGCCTACGAGCAGTACTTC.

V gene TRBV5-1 combines with J gene TRBJ2-5; D gene uncertain. This CDR3 is built from 13 residues. CDR1 and CDR2 from the germline V gene are SGHRS and YFSETQ. V lost 4 bases to trimming and J lost 2 bases, with 9 bases between them. In DNA, the CDR3 is TGCGCCAGCAGCAAGGAGATTCAAGAGACCCAGTACTTC. It codes for CASSKEIQETQYF.

The table lists this clone with a count of one. The chain has TRBV5-4 and TRBJ1-5; D is ambiguous. The length of the CDR3 is 14 residues. The germline V gene encodes CDR1 SGHNT and CDR2 YYREEE (reference sequence). V dropped 0 bases and J dropped 1 base, with 5 bases sitting between them. CDR3 DNA sequence: TGTGCCAGCAGCTTGGAGTACAGCAATCAGCCCCAGCATTTT. Amino acid sequence: CASSLEYSNQPQHF.

The J gene is TRBJ1-2, the V gene TRBV7-6, with a tentative D call TRBD1 (5 bases). There are 13 residues in the CDR3. The ends were cut back, 3 bases at V and 8 bases at J, with 13 bases in the middle. The germline gives CDR1 SGHVS, CDR2 FNYEAQ. The CDR3 here is CASSFGGFRGYTF. The CDR3 coding sequence is TGTGCCAGCAGCTTTGGGGGATTTCGGGGCTACACCTTC.

The CDR3 nucleotides are TGTGCCATCAGTGAGTCGTCAGGAACTGAAGCTTTCTTT. The encoded protein is CAISESSGTEAFF. The chain uses TRBV10-3 and TRBJ1-1, with D unclear. V dropped 0 bases and J dropped 5 bases, with 7 bases sitting between them. This CDR3 is 13 amino acids long. Germline V lookup: CDR1 ENHRY, CDR2 SYGVKD.

This rearrangement joins TRBV28 to TRBJ2-5; D unresolved. V lost 2 bases and J lost 7, with 5 bases in between. The germline V gene encodes CDR1 MDHEN and CDR2 SYDVKM. There are 11 residues in the CDR3. The CDR3 here is CASSLLGTQYF. In DNA form, the CDR3 reads TGTGCCAGCAGTTTACTTGGGACCCAGTACTTC.